Given below is one T cell receptor (beta chain) in context. The record originates from a study of CD8+ T cells in alopecia areata. Sequencing used cDNA as its template, made by extracting RNA and reverse transcribing it. Clones were sequenced by immunoSEQ multiplex PCR, and TCRdb holds only the in-frame ones, with some missing. The table has 200,000 to 250,000 clones, 66% seen once. Germline loops: CDR1 SGHAT, CDR2 FQNNGV. V was shortened by 0 bases and J by 7 bases, with 7 bases between the two germline ends. The CDR3 has 14 amino acids. Treatment defined: oral pan-JAK inhibitor, 5-10 mg twice daily. Sample: CD4+ T cells sorted from blood, taken between weeks 44 and 45, from a patient treated with tofacitinib. The chain has TRBV11-2 and TRBJ1-6; no clear D gene. The sequence was obtained from a human donor with alopecia areata. CDR3 residues: CASSLEGLNSPLHF. In nucleotides, the CDR3 is TGTGCCAGCAGCTTAGAGGGTTTAAATTCACCCCTCCACTTT.